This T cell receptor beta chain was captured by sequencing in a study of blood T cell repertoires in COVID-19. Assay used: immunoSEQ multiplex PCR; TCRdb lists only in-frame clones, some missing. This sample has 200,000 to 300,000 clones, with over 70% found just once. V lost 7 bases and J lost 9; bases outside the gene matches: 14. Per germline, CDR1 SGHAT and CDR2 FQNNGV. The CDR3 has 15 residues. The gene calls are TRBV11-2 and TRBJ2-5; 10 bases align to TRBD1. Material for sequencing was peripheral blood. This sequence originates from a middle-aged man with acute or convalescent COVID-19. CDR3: CASNSGTGALVSQYF. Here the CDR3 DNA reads TGTGCCAGCAATTCCGGGACAGGGGCGCTGGTCTCCCAGTACTTC.